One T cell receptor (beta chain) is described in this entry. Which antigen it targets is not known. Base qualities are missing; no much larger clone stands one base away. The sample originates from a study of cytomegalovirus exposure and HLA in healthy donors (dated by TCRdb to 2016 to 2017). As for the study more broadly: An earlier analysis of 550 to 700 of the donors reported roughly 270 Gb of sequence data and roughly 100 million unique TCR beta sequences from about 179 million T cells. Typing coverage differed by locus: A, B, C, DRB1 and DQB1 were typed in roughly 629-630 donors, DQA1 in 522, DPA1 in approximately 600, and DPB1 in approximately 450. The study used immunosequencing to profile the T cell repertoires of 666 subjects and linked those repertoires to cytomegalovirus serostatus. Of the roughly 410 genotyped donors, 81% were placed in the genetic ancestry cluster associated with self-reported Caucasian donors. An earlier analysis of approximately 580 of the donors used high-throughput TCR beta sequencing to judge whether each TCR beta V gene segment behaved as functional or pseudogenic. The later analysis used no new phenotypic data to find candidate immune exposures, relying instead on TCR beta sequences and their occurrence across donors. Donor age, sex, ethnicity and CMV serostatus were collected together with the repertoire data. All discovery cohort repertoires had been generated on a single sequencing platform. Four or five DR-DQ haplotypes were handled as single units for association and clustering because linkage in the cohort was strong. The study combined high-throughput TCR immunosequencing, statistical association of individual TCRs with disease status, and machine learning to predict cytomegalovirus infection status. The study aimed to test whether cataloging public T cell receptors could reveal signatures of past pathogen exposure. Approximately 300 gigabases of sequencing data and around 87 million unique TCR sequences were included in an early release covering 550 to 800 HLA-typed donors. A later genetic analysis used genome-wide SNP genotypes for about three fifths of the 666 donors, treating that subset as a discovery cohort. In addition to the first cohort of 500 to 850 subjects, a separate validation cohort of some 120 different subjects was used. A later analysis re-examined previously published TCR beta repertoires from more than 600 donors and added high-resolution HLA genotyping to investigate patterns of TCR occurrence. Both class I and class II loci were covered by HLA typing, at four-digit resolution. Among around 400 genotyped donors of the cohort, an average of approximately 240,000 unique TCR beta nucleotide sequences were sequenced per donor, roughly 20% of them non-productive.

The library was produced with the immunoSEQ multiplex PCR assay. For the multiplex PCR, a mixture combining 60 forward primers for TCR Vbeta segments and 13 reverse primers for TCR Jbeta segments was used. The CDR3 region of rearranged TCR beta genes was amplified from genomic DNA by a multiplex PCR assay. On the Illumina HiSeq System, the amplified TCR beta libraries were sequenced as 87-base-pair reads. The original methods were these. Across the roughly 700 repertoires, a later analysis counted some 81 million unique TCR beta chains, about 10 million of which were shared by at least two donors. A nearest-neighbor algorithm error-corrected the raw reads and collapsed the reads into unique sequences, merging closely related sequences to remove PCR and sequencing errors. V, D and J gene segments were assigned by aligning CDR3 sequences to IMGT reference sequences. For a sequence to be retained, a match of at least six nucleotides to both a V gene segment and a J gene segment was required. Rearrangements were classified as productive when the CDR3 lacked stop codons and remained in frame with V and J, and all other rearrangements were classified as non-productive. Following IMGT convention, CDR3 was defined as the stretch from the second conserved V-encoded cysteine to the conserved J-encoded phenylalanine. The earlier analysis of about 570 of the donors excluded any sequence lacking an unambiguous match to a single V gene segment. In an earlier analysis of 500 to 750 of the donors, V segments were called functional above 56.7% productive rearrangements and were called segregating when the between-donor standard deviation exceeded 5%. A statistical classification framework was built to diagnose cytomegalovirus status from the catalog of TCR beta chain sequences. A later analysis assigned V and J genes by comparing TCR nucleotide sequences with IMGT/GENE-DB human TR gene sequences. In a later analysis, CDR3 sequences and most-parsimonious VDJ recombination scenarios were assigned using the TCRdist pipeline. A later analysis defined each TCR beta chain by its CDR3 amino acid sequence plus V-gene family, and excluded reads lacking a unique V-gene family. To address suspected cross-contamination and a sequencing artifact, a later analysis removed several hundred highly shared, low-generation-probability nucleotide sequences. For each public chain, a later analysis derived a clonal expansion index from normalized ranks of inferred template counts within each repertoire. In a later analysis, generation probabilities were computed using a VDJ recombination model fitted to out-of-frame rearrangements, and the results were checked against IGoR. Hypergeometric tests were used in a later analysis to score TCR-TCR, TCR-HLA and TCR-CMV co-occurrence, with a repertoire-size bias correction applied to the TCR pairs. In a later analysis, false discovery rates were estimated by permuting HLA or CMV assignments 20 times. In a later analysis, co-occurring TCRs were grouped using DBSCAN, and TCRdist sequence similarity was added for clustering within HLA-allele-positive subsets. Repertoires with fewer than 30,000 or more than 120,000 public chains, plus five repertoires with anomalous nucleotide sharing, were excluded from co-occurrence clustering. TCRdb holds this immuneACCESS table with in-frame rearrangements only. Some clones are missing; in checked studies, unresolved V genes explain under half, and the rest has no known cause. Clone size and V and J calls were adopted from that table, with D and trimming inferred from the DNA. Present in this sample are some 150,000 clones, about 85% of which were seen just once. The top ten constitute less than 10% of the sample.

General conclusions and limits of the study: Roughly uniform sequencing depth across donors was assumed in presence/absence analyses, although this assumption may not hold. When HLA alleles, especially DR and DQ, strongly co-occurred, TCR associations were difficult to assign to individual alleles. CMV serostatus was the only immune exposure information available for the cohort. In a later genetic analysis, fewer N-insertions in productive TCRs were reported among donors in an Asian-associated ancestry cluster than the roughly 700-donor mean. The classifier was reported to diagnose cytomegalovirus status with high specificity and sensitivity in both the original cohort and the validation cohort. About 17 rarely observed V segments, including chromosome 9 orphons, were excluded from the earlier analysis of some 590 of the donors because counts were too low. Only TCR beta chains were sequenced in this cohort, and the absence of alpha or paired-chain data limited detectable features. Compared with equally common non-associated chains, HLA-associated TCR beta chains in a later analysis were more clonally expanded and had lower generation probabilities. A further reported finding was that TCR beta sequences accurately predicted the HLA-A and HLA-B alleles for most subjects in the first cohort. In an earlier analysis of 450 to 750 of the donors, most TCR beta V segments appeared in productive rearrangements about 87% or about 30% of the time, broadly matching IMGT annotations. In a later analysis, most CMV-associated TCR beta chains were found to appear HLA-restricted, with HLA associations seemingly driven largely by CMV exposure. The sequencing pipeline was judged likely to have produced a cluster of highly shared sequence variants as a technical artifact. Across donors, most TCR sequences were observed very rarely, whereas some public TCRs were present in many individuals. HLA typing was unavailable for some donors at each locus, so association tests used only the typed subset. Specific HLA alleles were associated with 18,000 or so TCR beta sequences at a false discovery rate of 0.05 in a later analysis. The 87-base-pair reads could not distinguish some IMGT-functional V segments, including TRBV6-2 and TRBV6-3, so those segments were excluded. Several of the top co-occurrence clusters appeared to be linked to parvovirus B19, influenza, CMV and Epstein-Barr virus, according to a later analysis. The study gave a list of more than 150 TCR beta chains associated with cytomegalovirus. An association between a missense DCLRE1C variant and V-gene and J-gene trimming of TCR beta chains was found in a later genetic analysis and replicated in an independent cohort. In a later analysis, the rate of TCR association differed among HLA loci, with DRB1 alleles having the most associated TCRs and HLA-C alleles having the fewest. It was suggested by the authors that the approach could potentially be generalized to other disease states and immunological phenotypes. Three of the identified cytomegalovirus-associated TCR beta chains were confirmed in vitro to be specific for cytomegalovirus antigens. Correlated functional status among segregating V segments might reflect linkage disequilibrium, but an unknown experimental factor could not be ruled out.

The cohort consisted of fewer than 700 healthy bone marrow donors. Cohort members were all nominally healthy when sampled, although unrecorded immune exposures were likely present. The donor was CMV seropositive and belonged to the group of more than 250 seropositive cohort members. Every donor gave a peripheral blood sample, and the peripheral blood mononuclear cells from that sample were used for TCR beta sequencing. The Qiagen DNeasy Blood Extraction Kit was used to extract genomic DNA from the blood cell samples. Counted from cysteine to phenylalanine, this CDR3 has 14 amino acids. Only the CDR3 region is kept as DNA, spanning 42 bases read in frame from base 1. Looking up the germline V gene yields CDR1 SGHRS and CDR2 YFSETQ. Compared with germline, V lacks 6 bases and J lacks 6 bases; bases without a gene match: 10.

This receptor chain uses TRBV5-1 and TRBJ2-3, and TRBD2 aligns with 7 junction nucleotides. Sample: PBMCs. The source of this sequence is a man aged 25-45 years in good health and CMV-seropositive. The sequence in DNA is TGCGCCAGCACTGGGGGAGGGCCAAGTGATACGCAGTATTTT. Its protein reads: CASTGGGPSDTQYF.